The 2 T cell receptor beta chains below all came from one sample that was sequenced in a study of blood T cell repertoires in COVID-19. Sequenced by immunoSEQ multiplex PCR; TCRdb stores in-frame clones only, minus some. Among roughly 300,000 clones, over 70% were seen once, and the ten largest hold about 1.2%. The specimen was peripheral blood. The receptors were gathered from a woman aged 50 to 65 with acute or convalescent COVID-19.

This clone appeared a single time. CDR3 nucleotide sequence: TGTGCCAGCAGTCTGGAGGGCGGAACTTTCTTT. Encoded protein: CASSLEGGTFF. The J gene is TRBJ1-1, the V gene TRBV6-5; no reliable D call. V shed 5 bases and J shed 12 bases, with 13 bases lying between them. The CDR3 runs to 11 residues. Germline loops: CDR1 MNHEY, CDR2 SVGAGI.

CDR3 region: CASSHRGGATDSPLHF. The CDR3 DNA follows: TGTGCCAGCAGCCACCGAGGAGGAGCTACAGATTCACCCCTCCACTTT. The genes are TRBV5-6 and TRBJ1-6; D gene ambiguous. V was cut by 4 bases and J by 8 bases, with 19 bases left in between. The CDR3 has 16 residues. Germline CDR1 and CDR2: SGHDT and YYEEEE.